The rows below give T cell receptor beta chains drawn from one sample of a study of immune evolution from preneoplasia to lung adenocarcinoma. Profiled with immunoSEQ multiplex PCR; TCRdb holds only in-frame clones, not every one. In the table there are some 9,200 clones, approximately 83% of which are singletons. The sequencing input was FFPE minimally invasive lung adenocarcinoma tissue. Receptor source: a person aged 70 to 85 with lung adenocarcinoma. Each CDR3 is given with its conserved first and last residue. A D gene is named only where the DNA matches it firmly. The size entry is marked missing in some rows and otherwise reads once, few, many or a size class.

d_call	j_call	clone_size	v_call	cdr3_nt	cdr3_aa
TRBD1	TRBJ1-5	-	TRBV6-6	TGTGCCAGCAGTAGACAGGGGGCTCAGCCCCAGCATTTT	CASSRQGAQPQHF
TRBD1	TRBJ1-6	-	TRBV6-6	TGTGCCAGCAGGCAGGGGGCGAATTCACCCCTCCACTTT	CASRQGANSPLHF
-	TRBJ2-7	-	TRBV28	TGTGCCAGCAGTTCGCCGGGCTACGAGCAGTACTTC	CASSSPGYEQYF
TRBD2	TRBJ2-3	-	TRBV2	TGTGCCAGTAGTGAGGCTAGCGGTACAGATACGCAGTATTTT	CASSEASGTDTQYF
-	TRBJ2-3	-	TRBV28	TGTGCCGGGTCTAGCACAGATACGCAGTATTTT	CAGSSTDTQYF
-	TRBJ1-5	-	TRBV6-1	TGTGCCAGCAGTGATTTAGGGGACGGTCAGCTCCAGCATTTT	CASSDLGDGQLQHF
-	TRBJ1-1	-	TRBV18	TGTGCCAGCTCACCACAGGGACCCCTCATGAACACTGAAGCTTTCTTT	CASSPQGPLMNTEAFF
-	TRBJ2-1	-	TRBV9	TGTGCCAGCAGCGTAGTGGGAGATGAGCAGTTCTTC	CASSVVGDEQFF
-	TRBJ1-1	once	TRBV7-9	TGTGCCAGCAGTTCCCCGGGACACGGTGAAGCTTTCTTT	CASSSPGHGEAFF
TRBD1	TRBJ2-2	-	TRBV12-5	TGTGCTAGTGGCCGACAGGGGCCCACGAACACCGGGGAGCTGTTTTTT	CASGRQGPTNTGELFF
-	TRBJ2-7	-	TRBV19	TGTGCCACCTCCCCGGTGGCAGAAGTCTACGAGCAGTACTTC	CATSPVAEVYEQYF
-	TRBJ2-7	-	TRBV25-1	TGTGCCAGCAGTCTTGTGGGCTACGAGCAGTACTTC	CASSLVGYEQYF
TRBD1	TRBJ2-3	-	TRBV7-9	TGTGCCAGCAGCCGAGTAGTGACAGGGGCGGGGTTGGGGCAGTATTTT	CASSRVVTGAGLGQYF
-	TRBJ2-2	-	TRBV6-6	TGTGCCAGCAGTCAGACGTGGCCCGAGCTGTTTTTT	CASSQTWPELFF
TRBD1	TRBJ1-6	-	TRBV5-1	TGCGCCAGCAGCTCGACAGGGGGCGATCCCCTCCACTTT	CASSSTGGDPLHF
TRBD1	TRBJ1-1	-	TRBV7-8	TGTGCCAGCAGCTTGGGACAGGCGCTTACGGCTTTCTTT	CASSLGQALTAFF
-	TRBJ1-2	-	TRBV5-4	TGTGCCAGCAGCTTGGGGCAGGGATATAACTATGGCTACACCTTC	CASSLGQGYNYGYTF
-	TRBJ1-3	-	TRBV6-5	TGTGCCAGCAGACGAGTTGATGGAAACACCATATATTTT	CASRRVDGNTIYF
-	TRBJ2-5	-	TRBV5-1	TGCGCCAGCAGCACGGACATTCGGGAGACCCAGTACTTC	CASSTDIRETQYF
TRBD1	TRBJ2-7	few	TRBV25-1	TGTGCCAGCTCCCGACAGGGGTGGTACGAGCAGTACTTC	CASSRQGWYEQYF
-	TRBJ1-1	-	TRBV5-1	TGCGCCAGCAGCTCCACCACAGGGTCTGGTGAAGCTTTCTTT	CASSSTTGSGEAFF
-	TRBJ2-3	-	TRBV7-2	TGTGCCAGCAGCCCATTGAGGGGTTATACGCAGTATTTT	CASSPLRGYTQYF
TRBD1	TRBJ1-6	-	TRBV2	TGTGCCAGCAGTTGGGACAGGGAGGCCGGATCGTCGAATTCACCCCTCCACTTT	CASSWDREAGSSNSPLHF
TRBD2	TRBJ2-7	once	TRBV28	TGTGCCAGCAAAGGGTGGGAGGGAACCTACGAGCAGTACTTC	CASKGWEGTYEQYF
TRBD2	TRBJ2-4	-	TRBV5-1	TGCGCCAGCAGCTCGATTAGCGGGGGGACATATCTAGCCAAAAACATTCAGTACTTC	CASSSISGGTYLAKNIQYF
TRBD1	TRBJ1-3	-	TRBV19	TGTGCCAGTACCCAGGGGGCTGCTGGAAACACCATATATTTT	CASTQGAAGNTIYF
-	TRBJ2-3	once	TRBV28	TGTGCCAGCAGTTTGCAGGGGGGGCCCGATACGCAGTATTTT	CASSLQGGPDTQYF
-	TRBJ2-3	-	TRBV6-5	TGTGCCAGCAGGACGGGGGATACGCAGTATTTT	CASRTGDTQYF
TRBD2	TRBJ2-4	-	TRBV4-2	TGTGCCAGCAGCCAAGAGAGGACTAGCGGGGGACTAGCCAAAAACATTCAGTACTTC	CASSQERTSGGLAKNIQYF
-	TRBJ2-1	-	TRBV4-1	TGCGCCAGCAGCCAAGATTGGGCGGAGCAATACAATGAGCAGTTCTTC	CASSQDWAEQYNEQFF
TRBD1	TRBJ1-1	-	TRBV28	TGTGCCAGCAGTGCCCGGGACAGGGGGATGGCTTTCTTT	CASSARDRGMAFF
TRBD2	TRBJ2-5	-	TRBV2	TGTGCCAGCAGTAGCGGGGGGGAAGAGACCCAGTACTTC	CASSSGGEETQYF
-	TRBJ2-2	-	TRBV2	TGTGCCAGCGAGGAGACAGGGAACACCGGGGAGCTGTTTTTT	CASEETGNTGELFF
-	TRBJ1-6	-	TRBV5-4	TGTGCCAGCTCTGAGACGAGCTCCTATAATTCACCCCTCCACTTT	CASSETSSYNSPLHF
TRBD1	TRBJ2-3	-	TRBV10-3	TGTGCCATCAGGGGGACAGGGCCAGATACGCAGTATTTT	CAIRGTGPDTQYF
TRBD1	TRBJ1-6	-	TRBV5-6	TGTGCCAGCAGCTTGCAGGGGGCGAGGAATTCACCCCTCCACTTT	CASSLQGARNSPLHF
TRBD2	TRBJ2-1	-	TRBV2	TGTGCCAGCAGTGCAGAGTCCGGGACTAGCACCTACAATGAGCAGTTCTTC	CASSAESGTSTYNEQFF
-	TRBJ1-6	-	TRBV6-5	TGTGCCAGCAGGACCGGTCTTGACTCACCCCTCCACTTT	CASRTGLDSPLHF
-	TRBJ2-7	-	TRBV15	TGTGCCACCAGCAGAGAATCGGGTCAGTCCTACGAGCAGTACTTC	CATSRESGQSYEQYF
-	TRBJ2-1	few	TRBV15	TGTGCCACCAGCCCTTCCGCAGGGGAAACCTCCTACAATGAGCAGTTCTTC	CATSPSAGETSYNEQFF
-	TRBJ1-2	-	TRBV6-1	TGTGCCAGCAGTGGACGCCCGTCCTATGGCTACACCTTC	CASSGRPSYGYTF
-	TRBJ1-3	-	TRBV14	TGTGCCAGCAGCCAGCAAACAGGGACTGGAAACACCATATATTTT	CASSQQTGTGNTIYF
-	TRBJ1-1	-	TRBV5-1	TGCGCCAGCAGCTGGGGGGGCAGGGTGGTTCGAGACACTGAAGCTTTCTTT	CASSWGGRVVRDTEAFF
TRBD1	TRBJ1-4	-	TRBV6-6	TGTGCCAGCAGTCTCCCGGGACAGGGGATTCGCGAAAAACTGTTTTTT	CASSLPGQGIREKLFF
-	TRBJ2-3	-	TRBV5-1	TGCGCCAGCAGCCCGGATAGGGCGGATACGCAGTATTTT	CASSPDRADTQYF
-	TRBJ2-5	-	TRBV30	TGTGCCTGGAGTAAGGTGGGGGAGACCCAGTACTTC	CAWSKVGETQYF
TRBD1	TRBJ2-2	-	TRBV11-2	TGTGCCAGCAGCTTGACAGGGCCAGGGGAGCTGTTTTTT	CASSLTGPGELFF
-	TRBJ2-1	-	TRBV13	TGTGCCAGCAGCTTTGGCTACCCGGGGCACAATGAGCAGTTCTTC	CASSFGYPGHNEQFF
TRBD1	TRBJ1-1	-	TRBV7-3	TGTGCCAGCAGCTCAACAGGGGCGAACACTGAAGCTTTCTTT	CASSSTGANTEAFF
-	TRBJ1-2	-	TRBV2	TGTGCCAGCAGGGACGGGACCTACGATGGCTACACCTTC	CASRDGTYDGYTF
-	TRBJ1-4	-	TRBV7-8	TGTGCCAGCAGACAACCGGGACAATCTCGGGGAAAACTGTTTTTT	CASRQPGQSRGKLFF
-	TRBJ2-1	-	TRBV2	TGTGCCAGCAGTTCCAGCGGAGGCTCCTACAATGAGCAGTTCTTC	CASSSSGGSYNEQFF
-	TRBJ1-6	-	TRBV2	TGTGCCAGCAGTGAAGCAGGCAGGCCTAATAATTCACCCCTCCACTTT	CASSEAGRPNNSPLHF
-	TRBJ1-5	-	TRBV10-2	TGCGCCAGCAGTGAGTCCAACCAGTATCAGCCCCAGCATTTT	CASSESNQYQPQHF
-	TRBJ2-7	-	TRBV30	TGTGCCTGGAGTCCCGGGCGCTACGAGCAGTACTTC	CAWSPGRYEQYF